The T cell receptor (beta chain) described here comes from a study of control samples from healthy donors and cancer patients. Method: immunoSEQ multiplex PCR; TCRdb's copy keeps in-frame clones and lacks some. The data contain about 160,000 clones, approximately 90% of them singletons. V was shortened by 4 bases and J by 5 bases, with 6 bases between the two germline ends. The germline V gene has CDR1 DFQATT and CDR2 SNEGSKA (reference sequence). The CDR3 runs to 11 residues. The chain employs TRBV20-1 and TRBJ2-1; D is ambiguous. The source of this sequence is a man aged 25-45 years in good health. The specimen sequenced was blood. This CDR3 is CSAIRNNEQFF. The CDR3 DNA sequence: TGCAGTGCTATTCGGAACAATGAGCAGTTCTTC.